Listed below are T cell receptor beta chains from one sample, sequenced in a study of T cell repertoires in cytomegalovirus infection. No antigen is known for these receptors. One entry per CDR3 protein results from TCRdb running MiXCR on the reads. The sample includes about 400,000 distinct CDR3 sequences, approximately 35% of them seen just once. This specimen consisted of cultured PBMCs, obtained from culture after CMV antigen stimulation. All receptors come from a human donor in good health (CMV status not recorded). Some clones in this sample may be carry-over from other donors' samples. CDR3s include the opening cysteine and the closing phenylalanine or tryptophan. The D gene is left open where the match is weak. Clone size is stated in some rows and not others, as once, few, many or a class when expanded.

j_gene,d_gene,v_gene,abundance,CDR3nt,CDR3aa
TRBJ2-1,NA,TRBV4-1,NA,TGCGCCAGCAGCCTAACCCCCTCCGGGACTTACAATGAGCAGTTCTTC,CASSLTPSGTYNEQFF
TRBJ2-1,NA,TRBV12-3/TRBV12-4,few,TGTGCCAGCAGTCCCCGGCGGGGTAATGAGCAGTTCTTC,CASSPRRGNEQFF
TRBJ2-1,NA,TRBV28,few,TGTGCCAGCCGCCGGGACCAGAGCTCCTACAATGAGCAGTTCTTC,CASRRDQSSYNEQFF
TRBJ2-3,TRBD2,TRBV11-2,once,TGTGCCAGCAGCCTTGCCGGGACTAGTGATAGGTCAGATACGCAGTATTTT,CASSLAGTSDRSDTQYF
TRBJ2-5,TRBD1,TRBV7-6,few,TGTGCCAGCAGCCCCGACAGGGCCCCAAAAGAGACCCAGTACTTC,CASSPDRAPKETQYF
TRBJ1-1,NA,TRBV19,NA,TGTGCCAGTACCGCGGCCGTGGCTGAAGCTTTCTTT,CASTAAVAEAFF
TRBJ2-7,TRBD1,TRBV19,few,TGTGCCAGTAGTATAGAGGCCCCGGGACAGGGAATTGGCGAGCAGTACTTC,CASSIEAPGQGIGEQYF
TRBJ2-3,TRBD1,TRBV29-1,NA,TGCAGCGTTCGGACAGGGCAGAGCACAGATACGCAGTATTTT,CSVRTGQSTDTQYF
TRBJ2-5,TRBD2,TRBV7-2,many,TGTGCCAGCAGCATAAGACTAGCGGGCGAGACCCAGTACTTC,CASSIRLAGETQYF
TRBJ2-6,TRBD2,TRBV28,few,TGTGCCAGCAGTTTTATTAGCGGGAACTCTGGGGCCAACGTCCTGACTTTC,CASSFISGNSGANVLTF